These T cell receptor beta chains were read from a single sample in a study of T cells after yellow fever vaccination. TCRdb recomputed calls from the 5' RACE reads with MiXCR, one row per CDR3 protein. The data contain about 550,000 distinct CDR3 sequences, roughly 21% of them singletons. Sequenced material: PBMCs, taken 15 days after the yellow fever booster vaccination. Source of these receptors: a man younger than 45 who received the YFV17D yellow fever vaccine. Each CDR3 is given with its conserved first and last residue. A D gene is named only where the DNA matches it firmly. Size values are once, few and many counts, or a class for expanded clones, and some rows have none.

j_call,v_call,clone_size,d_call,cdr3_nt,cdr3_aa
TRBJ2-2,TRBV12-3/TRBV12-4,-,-,TGTGCCAGCAGTTTATTGGCTTCCGGGGAGCTGTTTTTT,CASSLLASGELFF
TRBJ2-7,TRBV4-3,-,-,TGCGCCAGCAGCCCCAGCGTATTGCACTACGAGCAGTACTTC,CASSPSVLHYEQYF
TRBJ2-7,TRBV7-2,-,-,TGTGCCAGCAGCTCCTCCATGTCCTGGGAGCAGTACTTC,CASSSSMSWEQYF
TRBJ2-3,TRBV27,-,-,TGTGCCAGCAGTTTTTCGGCAGGGATCCCAGATACGCAGTATTTT,CASSFSAGIPDTQYF
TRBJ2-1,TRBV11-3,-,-,TGTGCCAGCAGCTTCAGAGGGTACCACAATGAGCAGTTCTTC,CASSFRGYHNEQFF
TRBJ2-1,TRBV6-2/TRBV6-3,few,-,TGTGCCAGCACCCAGGGGGGGGTGACACAGCAGTTCTTC,CASTQGGVTQQFF
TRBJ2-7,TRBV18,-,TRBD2,TGTGCCAGCTCATTAGCGGGGTACTCCTACGAGCAGTACTTC,CASSLAGYSYEQYF
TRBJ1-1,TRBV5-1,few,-,TGCGCCAGCACGGGACCGGGGACGAACACTGAAGCTTTCTTT,CASTGPGTNTEAFF
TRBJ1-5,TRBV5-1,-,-,TGCGCCAGCAGCTTGGATGGGTTGGGCAATCAGCCCCAGCATTTT,CASSLDGLGNQPQHF
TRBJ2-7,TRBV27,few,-,TGTGCCAGCAGTCCAGAAAAGAAAAATTGGGGGGAGTCCTACGAGCAGTACTTC,CASSPEKKNWGESYEQYF
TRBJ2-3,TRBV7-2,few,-,TGTGCCAGCAGCTTTTTTAAGGGATCTGATACGCAGTATTTT,CASSFFKGSDTQYF
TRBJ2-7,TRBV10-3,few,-,TGTGCCATCAGTGAAGGGAGTGGCCAGGGGGGCGAGCAGTACTTC,CAISEGSGQGGEQYF
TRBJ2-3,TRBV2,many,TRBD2,TGTGCCAGCAGTGTAGGACTAGCAAATACGCAGTATTTT,CASSVGLANTQYF
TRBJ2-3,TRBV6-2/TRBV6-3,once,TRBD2,TGTGCCAGCAGTCCCCGGAGCGGGAGGAGGACAGATACGCAGTATTTT,CASSPRSGRRTDTQYF
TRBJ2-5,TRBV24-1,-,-,TGTGCCACCAGTGATTTTAGTCTTCCCAGGGGAGAGACCCAGTACTTC,CATSDFSLPRGETQYF
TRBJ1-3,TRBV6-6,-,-,TGTGCCAGCAGTTCACAGGGTTTTCTGGATTTT,CASSSQGFLDF
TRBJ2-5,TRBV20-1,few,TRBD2,TGCAGTGCTAAACTTCCTAGCGGGAGGGAGACCCAGTACTTC,CSAKLPSGRETQYF
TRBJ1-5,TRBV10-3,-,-,TGTGCCATCAGTGATCCAGGAGGCAATCAGCCCCAGCATTTT,CAISDPGGNQPQHF
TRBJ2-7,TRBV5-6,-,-,TGTGCCAGCACAGCGAGGGGTGAGCAGTACTTC,CASTARGEQYF
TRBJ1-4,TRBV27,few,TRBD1,TGTGCCAGCAGTGTACAGGGGGCATGGGAAAAACTGTTTTTT,CASSVQGAWEKLFF
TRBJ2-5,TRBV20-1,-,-,TGCAGTGCTAGACACCACCCACAAGAGACCCAGTACTTC,CSARHHPQETQYF
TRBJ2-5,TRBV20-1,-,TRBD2,TGCAGTGCTTCCCTAGCGGGAGTTGATCCGGAGACCCAGTACTTC,CSASLAGVDPETQYF
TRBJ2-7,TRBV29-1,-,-,TGCAGCGTTCTACTTCGGCCGGGACCTAGAGGCAGTATCGAGCAGTACTTC,CSVLLRPGPRGSIEQYF
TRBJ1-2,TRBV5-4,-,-,TGTGCCAGCAGCTTAGGTGACGGGGGGTTCTATGGCTACACCTTC,CASSLGDGGFYGYTF
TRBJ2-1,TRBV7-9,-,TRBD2,TGTGCCAGCAGCTTATGGGGAGCGGGATGGGGGAATGAGCAGTTCTTC,CASSLWGAGWGNEQFF
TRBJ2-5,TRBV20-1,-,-,TGCAGTGCTAGAGATGGCAGGGGCGTGACCCAGTACTTC,CSARDGRGVTQYF